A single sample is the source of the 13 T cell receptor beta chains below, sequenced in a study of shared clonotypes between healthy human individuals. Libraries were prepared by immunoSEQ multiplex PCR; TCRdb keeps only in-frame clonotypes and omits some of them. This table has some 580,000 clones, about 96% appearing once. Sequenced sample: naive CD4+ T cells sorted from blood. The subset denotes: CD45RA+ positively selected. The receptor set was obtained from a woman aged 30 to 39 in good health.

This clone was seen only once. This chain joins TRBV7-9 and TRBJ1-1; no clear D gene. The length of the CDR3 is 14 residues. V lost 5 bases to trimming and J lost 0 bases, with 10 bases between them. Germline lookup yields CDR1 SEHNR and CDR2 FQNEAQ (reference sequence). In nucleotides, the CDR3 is TGTGCCAGCAGCCCTGAGTTTATGAACACTGAAGCTTTCTTT. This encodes CASSPEFMNTEAFF.

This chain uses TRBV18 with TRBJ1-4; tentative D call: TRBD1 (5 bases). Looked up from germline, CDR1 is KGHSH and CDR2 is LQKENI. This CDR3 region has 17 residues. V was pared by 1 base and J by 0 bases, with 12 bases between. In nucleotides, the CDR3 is TGTGCCAGCTCACCACAGGGAAAGGGGACAACTAATGAAAAACTGTTTTTT. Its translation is CASSPQGKGTTNEKLFF.

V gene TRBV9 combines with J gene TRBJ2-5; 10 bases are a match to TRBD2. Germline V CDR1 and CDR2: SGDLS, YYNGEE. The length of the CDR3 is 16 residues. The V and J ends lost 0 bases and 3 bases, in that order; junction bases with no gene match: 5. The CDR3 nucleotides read TGTGCCAGCAGCGTAGTAGGTACTAGCGGGAAAGAGACCCAGTACTTC. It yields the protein CASSVVGTSGKETQYF.

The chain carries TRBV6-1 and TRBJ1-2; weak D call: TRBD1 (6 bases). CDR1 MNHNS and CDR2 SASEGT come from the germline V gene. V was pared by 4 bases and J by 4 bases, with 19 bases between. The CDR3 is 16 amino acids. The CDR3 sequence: CASSGGQPSIIYGYTF. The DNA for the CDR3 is TGTGCCAGCAGTGGTGGACAGCCATCAATTATCTATGGCTACACCTTC.

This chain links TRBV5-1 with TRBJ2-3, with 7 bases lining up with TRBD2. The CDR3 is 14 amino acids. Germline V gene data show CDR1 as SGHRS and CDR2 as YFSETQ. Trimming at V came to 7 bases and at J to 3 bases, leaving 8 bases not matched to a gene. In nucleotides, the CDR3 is TGCGCCAGCTTCTTGGGAGGGAGAACAGATACGCAGTATTTT. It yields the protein CASFLGGRTDTQYF.

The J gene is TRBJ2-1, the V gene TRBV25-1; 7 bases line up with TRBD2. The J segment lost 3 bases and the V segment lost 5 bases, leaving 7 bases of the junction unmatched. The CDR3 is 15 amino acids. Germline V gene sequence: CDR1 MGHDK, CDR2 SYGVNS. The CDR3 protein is CASSLLADYYNEQFF. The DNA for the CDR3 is TGTGCCAGCAGTTTGCTAGCGGACTACTACAATGAGCAGTTCTTC.

CDR3: CASSSLSGNRVGYTF. DNA of the CDR3: TGCGCCAGCAGCTCCCTCTCCGGGAACCGGGTCGGCTACACCTTC. The genes are TRBV5-1 and TRBJ1-2; no definite D call. Germline CDR1 reads SGHRS; CDR2 reads YFSETQ. CDR3 length equals 15 residues. Trimming left V 3 bases short and J 8 bases short, with 20 bases between.

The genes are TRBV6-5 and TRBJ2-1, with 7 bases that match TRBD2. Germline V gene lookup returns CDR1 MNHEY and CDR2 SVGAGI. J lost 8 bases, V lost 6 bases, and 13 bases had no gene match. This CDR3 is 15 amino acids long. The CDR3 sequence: CASRPGLGRRDEQFF. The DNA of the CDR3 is TGTGCCAGCAGACCTGGACTAGGGCGACGAGATGAGCAGTTCTTC.

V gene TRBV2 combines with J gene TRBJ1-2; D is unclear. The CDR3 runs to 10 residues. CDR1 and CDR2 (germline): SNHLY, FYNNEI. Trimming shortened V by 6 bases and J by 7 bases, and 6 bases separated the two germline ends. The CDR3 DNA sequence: TGTGCCAGCAGGGGTATTGGCTACACCTTC. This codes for CASRGIGYTF. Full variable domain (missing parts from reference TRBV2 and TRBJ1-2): EPEVTQTPSHQVTQMGQEVILRCVPISNHLYFYWYRQILGQKVEFLVSFYNNEISEKSEIFDDQFSVERPDGSNFTLKIRSTKLEDSAMYFCASRGIGYTFGSGTRLTVV.

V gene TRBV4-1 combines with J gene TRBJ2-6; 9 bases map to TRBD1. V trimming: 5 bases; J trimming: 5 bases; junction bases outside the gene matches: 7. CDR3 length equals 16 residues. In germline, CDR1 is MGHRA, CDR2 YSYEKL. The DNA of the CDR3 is TGCGCCAGCAGCTCCGGACAGGGGAACTGGGCCAACGTCCTGACTTTC. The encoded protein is CASSSGQGNWANVLTF.

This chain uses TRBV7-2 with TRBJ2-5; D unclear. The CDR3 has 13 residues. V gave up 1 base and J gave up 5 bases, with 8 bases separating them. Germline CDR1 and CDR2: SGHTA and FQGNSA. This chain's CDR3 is CASSLVPLETQYF. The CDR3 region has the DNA TGTGCCAGCAGCTTAGTGCCTTTGGAGACCCAGTACTTC.

CDR3 sequence reads: CASSHPPSGNTIYF. The CDR3 bases are TGCGCCAGCAGCCACCCTCCCAGTGGAAACACCATATATTTT. This chain links TRBV4-1 with TRBJ1-3; no definite D call. V lost 3 bases and J lost 3, with 9 bases in between. Germline CDR1 reads MGHRA; CDR2 reads YSYEKL. The CDR3 covers 14 residues.

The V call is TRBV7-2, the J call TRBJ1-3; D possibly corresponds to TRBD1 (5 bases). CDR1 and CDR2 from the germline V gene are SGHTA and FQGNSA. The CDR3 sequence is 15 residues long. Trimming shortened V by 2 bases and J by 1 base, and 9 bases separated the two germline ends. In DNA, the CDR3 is TGTGCCAGCAGCTTATGGGGGAAGTCTGGAAACACCATATATTTT. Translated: CASSLWGKSGNTIYF.